A single sample gave rise to the 30 T cell receptor beta chains below, sequenced in a study of T cells in Graves' hyperthyroidism and ophthalmopathy. Amplification yielded TCR beta CDR3 regions, with RNA transcripts as the source. Initially, a first-round RT-PCR of the TCR CDR3 employed the HTBI primer set. Via MiXCR, TCRdb re-called the multiplex PCR reads, giving one row per CDR3 protein. The data hold some 350,000 distinct CDR3 sequences, with 19% observed a single time. Material: blood. The receptors stem from a woman between 18 and 29 years old with Graves' hyperthyroidism.

The V call is TRBV30, the J call TRBJ1-5, with a weak D call TRBD1 (6 bases). Germline V gene data show CDR1 as GTSNPN and CDR2 as SVGIG (reference sequence). V lost 5 bases and J 8 bases, leaving 16 bases between the germline ends. The CDR3 covers 13 residues. This chain's CDR3 is CAWEDSRLKPQHF. The CDR3 bases are TGTGCCTGGGAGGACAGCAGATTGAAGCCCCAGCATTTT.

This clonotype was recorded a few times. CDR3: CASSLVTGIGTIYF. CDR3 in DNA: TGTGCCAGCAGCTTGGTAACTGGTATCGGCACCATATATTTT. This chain connects TRBV5-5 to TRBJ1-3; D remains ambiguous. The V end was cut by 0 bases, the J end by 9 bases, with 13 bases between. Germline V CDR1 and CDR2: SGHKS, YYEKEE (reference sequence). The CDR3 spans 14 residues.

This clonotype has at least ten counts. The V call is TRBV6-5, the J call TRBJ2-2; TRBD1 agrees at 7 bases. The CDR3 spans 17 residues. Per the germline V gene, CDR1 is MNHEY and CDR2 is SVGAGI. V dropped 0 bases and J dropped 4; count of bases not matched to a gene: 8. The CDR3 DNA reads TGTGCCAGCAGTTACTCGGCCCCGACAGGGCCCACCGGGGAGCTGTTTTTT. It yields the protein CASSYSAPTGPTGELFF.

Ten or more counts support this clonotype. DNA for the CDR3: TGTGCCACATCAGGATCTGGGGCCAACGTCCTGACTTTC. This sequence encodes CATSGSGANVLTF. The chain employs TRBV2 and TRBJ2-6; D call uncertain. The CDR3 runs 13 residues. V gave up 10 bases and J gave up 1 base, with 8 bases separating them. Germline lookup yields CDR1 SNHLY and CDR2 FYNNEI. Together with reference TRBV2 and TRBJ2-6, the CDR3 gives the full variable domain: EPEVTQTPSHQVTQMGQEVILRCVPISNHLYFYWYRQILGQKVEFLVSFYNNEISEKSEIFDDQFSVERPDGSNFTLKIRSTKLEDSAMYFCATSGSGANVLTFGAGSRLTVL.

There are many counts of this clonotype. The V call is TRBV10-1, the J call TRBJ2-1; D unclear. CDR1 is WNHNN, CDR2 SYGVQD, per germline (reference sequence). V lost 2 bases and J lost 13, with 15 bases in between. The CDR3 consists of 13 residues. In DNA, the CDR3 is TGCGCCAGCAGTGAGATTGTGGGGATTAATCAGTTCTTC. Translated: CASSEIVGINQFF.

This clonotype was recorded many times. The chain carries TRBV12-3 or TRBV12-4 and TRBJ2-7, with D tentatively TRBD2 (5 bases). The CDR3 runs 14 residues. Trimming removed 5 bases at V and 2 bases at J, with 13 bases between. CDR3 sequence: CASSLTSGAYEQYF. For the CDR3, the DNA is TGTGCCAGCAGTCTTACATCCGGGGCCTACGAGCAGTACTTC.

This sequence joins TRBV29-1 and TRBJ2-5; D is perhaps TRBD2 (5 bases). The V end was cut by 2 bases, the J end by 1 base, with 11 bases between. This CDR3 has 14 residues. Per the germline V gene, CDR1 is SQVTM and CDR2 is ANQGSEA. CDR3 amino acids: CSVEKGRSQETQYF. The DNA of the CDR3 is TGCAGCGTTGAAAAAGGGAGAAGCCAAGAGACCCAGTACTTC.

The genes are TRBV6-1 and TRBJ2-5; 11 positions agree with TRBD1. After removal of 6 bases from V and 5 bases from J, the junction contained 5 bases not matched to a gene. The CDR3 runs 14 residues. Germline V gene data show CDR1 as MNHNS and CDR2 as SASEGT. CDR3 bases: TGTGCCAGCAGCCGGACAGGGGGCTGGGAGACCCAGTACTTC. Encoded protein: CASSRTGGWETQYF.

Points on this clonotype: A much larger clone is a single base away; this may be a read error. V gene TRBV12-3 or TRBV12-4 combines with J gene TRBJ2-7; D possibly corresponds to TRBD1 (6 bases). This CDR3 is 13 amino acids long. Trimming cost V 6 bases and J 2 bases, with 11 bases left between them. CDR3 sequence: CASSPDRTYEQYF. CDR3 coding DNA: TGTGCCAGCAGCCCCGACAGGACCTACGAGCAGTACTTC.

The rearrangement uses TRBV15 and TRBJ1-6; unclear D gene. Trimming took 1 base from V and 7 from J, leaving 8 bases between them. This CDR3 is built from 14 residues. The germline V gene has CDR1 LNHNV and CDR2 YYDKDF (reference sequence). CDR3 DNA sequence: TGTGCCACCAGCAGAGGGGGAGTAAATTCACCCCTCCACTTT. This encodes CATSRGGVNSPLHF.

The table lists this clonotype with many counts. The chain carries TRBV7-9 and TRBJ2-7, with D uncertain. V was shortened by 2 bases and J by 3 bases, with 14 bases between the two germline ends. Germline-derived CDR1 and CDR2 are SEHNR and FQNEAQ (reference sequence). The CDR3 is 15 amino acids. CDR3: CASSLIRSAIYEQYF. DNA of the CDR3: TGTGCCAGCAGCTTAATCCGGTCGGCAATCTACGAGCAGTACTTC.

This clonotype showed up many times. The V and J genes are TRBV12-3 or TRBV12-4 and TRBJ1-5; D uncertain. CDR3 length: 14 residues. V gave up 3 bases and J gave up 7 bases, with 13 bases separating them. The CDR3 DNA follows: TGTGCCAGCAGTTTTAAGAGGGTTCACCAGCCCCAGCATTTT. It translates to CASSFKRVHQPQHF.

There are many counts of this clonotype. The rearrangement uses TRBV6-1 and TRBJ1-5; D is unresolved. The V and J ends lost 6 bases and 0 bases respectively, with 9 bases between them. Germline assignment: CDR1 MNHNS and CDR2 SASEGT. The CDR3 extends over 14 amino acids. CDR3 residues: CASRWAVSNQPQHF. CDR3 in DNA: TGTGCCAGCAGGTGGGCGGTTAGCAATCAGCCCCAGCATTTT.

This clonotype occurred many times. V gene TRBV12-3 or TRBV12-4 combines with J gene TRBJ1-2; no firm D call. The V end was cut by 0 bases, the J end by 4 bases, with 6 bases between. The CDR3 sequence is 13 residues long. The CDR3 spells CASSLAVRYGYTF. Written as DNA, the CDR3 is TGTGCCAGCAGTTTAGCCGTTCGCTATGGCTACACCTTC.

This clonotype was picked up many times. The chain links TRBV7-3 to TRBJ2-5, with 8 bases identical to TRBD2. Germline V CDR1 and CDR2: SGHTA, FQGTGA. J lost 4 bases, V lost 5 bases, and 9 bases had no gene match. The length of the CDR3 is 15 residues. The CDR3 DNA reads TGTGCCAGCAGCCGGTCCGGGACTAGGGGAGAGACCCAGTACTTC. Translated: CASSRSGTRGETQYF.

This clonotype has a count of ten or more. The chain has TRBV5-1 and TRBJ1-2; 7 nucleotides match TRBD1. Per germline, CDR1 SGHRS and CDR2 YFSETQ. Losses at the gene ends were 4 bases for V and 6 bases for J; bases not matched to a gene: 6. The CDR3 has 13 amino acids. The CDR3 bases are TGCGCCAGCAGCCTGGGACAGAACGATGGCTACACCTTC. Amino acid sequence: CASSLGQNDGYTF.

This clonotype was seen ten or more times. The chain combines TRBV4-1 with TRBJ2-2; TRBD2 matches at 7 bases. CDR1 and CDR2 (germline): MGHRA, YSYEKL. Trimming cost V 0 bases and J 6 bases; bases outside gene matches: 1. The length of the CDR3 is 14 residues. The CDR3 region is CASSQDRGAGELFF. The CDR3 coding sequence is TGCGCCAGCAGCCAAGATCGGGGGGCCGGGGAGCTGTTTTTT.

There are many counts of this clonotype. The chain links TRBV24-1 to TRBJ1-2; D gene uncertain. Trimming cost V 3 bases and J 5 bases, with 15 bases left between them. The CDR3 is made up of 15 amino acids. CDR1 is KGHDR and CDR2 is SFDVKD in the germline V gene. CDR3 protein: CATSDARTDDYGYTF. In nucleotides, the CDR3 is TGTGCCACCAGTGATGCGCGGACTGACGATTATGGCTACACCTTC.

This chain connects TRBV4-3 to TRBJ2-7; no firm D call. This CDR3 comprises 15 residues. The V end was cut by 0 bases, the J end by 2 bases, with 11 bases between. Germline CDR1 reads LGHNA; CDR2 reads YSLEER. CDR3 sequence: CASSQETPGPYEQYF. DNA for the CDR3: TGCGCCAGCAGCCAAGAAACCCCGGGCCCCTACGAGCAGTACTTC.

The sample holds many counts of this clonotype. The chain employs TRBV12-3 or TRBV12-4 and TRBJ2-5, with TRBD2 matching over 8 bases. The CDR3 has 13 amino acids. V was clipped by 6 bases and J by 3 bases; unmatched bases: 3. This chain's CDR3 is CASRRGAEETQYF. The CDR3 DNA sequence: TGTGCCAGCAGGCGGGGGGCCGAAGAGACCCAGTACTTC.

V and J are TRBV12-3 or TRBV12-4 and TRBJ1-5; unclear D gene. Trimming cost V 4 bases and J 3 bases, with 7 bases left between them. The CDR3 contains 13 residues. Written as DNA, the CDR3 is TGTGCCAGCAGTTCAGCGATCAATCAGCCCCAGCATTTT. Residues: CASSSAINQPQHF.

The CDR3 DNA is TGCAGTGCCCTACAGGGTCTAACTGAAGCTTTCTTT. Translated, it gives CSALQGLTEAFF. The gene calls are TRBV20-1 and TRBJ1-1; tentatively, D is TRBD1 (6 bases). The CDR3 covers 12 residues. CDR1 is DFQATT and CDR2 is SNEGSKA in the germline V gene (reference sequence). Between the trimmed V and J ends, which lost 6 bases and 5 bases, there was a span of 13 bases.

Ten or more counts support this clonotype. V gene TRBV7-8 combines with J gene TRBJ2-7; D not resolved. In germline, CDR1 is SGHVS, CDR2 FQNEAQ. CDR3 length: 13 residues. With 4 bases removed from V and 3 bases from J, the gap between germline ends came to 10 bases. The chain's CDR3 is CASSSQINYEQYF. CDR3 coding DNA: TGTGCCAGCAGCTCGCAGATAAACTACGAGCAGTACTTC.

The chain joins TRBV15 to TRBJ2-7; no clear D. V lost 0 bases, J lost 3 bases, and 6 bases lay in between. The germline CDR1 and CDR2 sequences are LNHNV and YYDKDF (reference sequence). The CDR3 is 13 residues long. DNA for the CDR3: TGTGCCACCAGCAGAGATGAAGTCTACGAGCAGTACTTC. It codes for CATSRDEVYEQYF.

This clonotype turned up a few times. The chain couples TRBV2 to TRBJ1-6; 7 nucleotides match TRBD1. This CDR3 is built from 14 residues. Trimming removed 6 bases from V and 12 bases from J; junction bases left unmatched: 11. Germline CDR1 SNHLY, CDR2 FYNNEI. The CDR3 nucleotides read TGTGCCAGCAGCCTGGACTCCGGGACAGTACCCCTCCACTTT. It specifies CASSLDSGTVPLHF.

A few counts support this clonotype. The CDR3 loop is CASSPRETGIYEQYF. The CDR3, as DNA: TGCGCCAGCAGCCCGCGGGAGACGGGGATCTACGAGCAGTACTTC. The V call is TRBV4-1, the J call TRBJ2-7; 7 nucleotides match TRBD2. Germline V gene sequence: CDR1 MGHRA, CDR2 YSYEKL. The CDR3 totals 15 residues. Trimming cost V 4 bases and J 3 bases; bases outside gene matches: 9.

Of note for this clonotype: Since a much larger clone is just one base distant, this may be a read error. The chain employs TRBV5-1 and TRBJ2-3; 9 nucleotides line up with TRBD2. The trim removed 1 base at V and 5 bases at J, leaving 8 bases unmatched. The germline V gene encodes CDR1 SGHRS and CDR2 YFSETQ. The CDR3 spans 16 residues. In nucleotides, the CDR3 is TGCGCCAGCAGCTTGTTGGCTAGCGGGGAGTTAGATACGCAGTATTTT. Translating gives CASSLLASGELDTQYF.

Ten or more counts support this clonotype. V usage is TRBV6-1 and J usage is TRBJ1-6; 7 bases match TRBD1. CDR1 MNHNS and CDR2 SASEGT come from the germline V gene. The V gene end was trimmed by 2 bases and the J gene end by 6 bases; junction bases not matched to a gene: 7. The CDR3 has 16 amino acids. The CDR3 is CASSERNRGLNSPLHF. CDR3 in DNA: TGTGCCAGCAGTGAACGTAATAGGGGGCTTAATTCACCCCTCCACTTT.

This clonotype was seen at least ten times. The chain joins TRBV5-1 to TRBJ1-1; no clear D. CDR1 SGHRS and CDR2 YFSETQ come from the germline V gene. The CDR3 totals 13 residues. V lost 0 bases to trimming and J lost 9 bases, with 12 bases between them. CDR3 residues: CASSLGIRGQAFF. The CDR3 coding sequence is TGCGCCAGCAGCTTGGGGATAAGAGGCCAAGCTTTCTTT.

This clonotype was seen at least ten times. The genes are TRBV20-1 and TRBJ2-5, with 9 positions matching TRBD1. The V and J ends lost 4 bases and 2 bases, in that order; junction bases with no gene match: 2. CDR1 is DFQATT, CDR2 SNEGSKA, per germline (reference sequence). CDR3 length: 13 amino acids. The CDR3 reads CSATDRGQETQYF. The CDR3 nucleotides are TGCAGTGCTACGGACAGGGGTCAAGAGACCCAGTACTTC.